The following is a T cell receptor (beta chain) sequence with its context. These data come from a study of T cells after somatic rescue of genetic block. Data came from immunoSEQ multiplex PCR; TCRdb stores just in-frame clones and leaves some out. The profile shows tens of thousands of clones, just over 90% of them singletons. The receptor was isolated from a man in his forties. The source material was peripheral blood mononuclear cells (PBMCs).

CDR3: CASTGTSGGRSSYEQYF. In DNA form, the CDR3 reads TGTGCCAGCACCGGGACTAGCGGGGGGCGAAGCTCCTACGAGCAGTACTTC. V and J are TRBV27 and TRBJ2-5; 15 bases are shared with TRBD2. The DNA end is more similar to TRBJ2-7, so the J call may be wrong. The CDR3 sequence is 17 residues long. Germline V gene sequence: CDR1 MNHEY, CDR2 SMNVEV (reference sequence).